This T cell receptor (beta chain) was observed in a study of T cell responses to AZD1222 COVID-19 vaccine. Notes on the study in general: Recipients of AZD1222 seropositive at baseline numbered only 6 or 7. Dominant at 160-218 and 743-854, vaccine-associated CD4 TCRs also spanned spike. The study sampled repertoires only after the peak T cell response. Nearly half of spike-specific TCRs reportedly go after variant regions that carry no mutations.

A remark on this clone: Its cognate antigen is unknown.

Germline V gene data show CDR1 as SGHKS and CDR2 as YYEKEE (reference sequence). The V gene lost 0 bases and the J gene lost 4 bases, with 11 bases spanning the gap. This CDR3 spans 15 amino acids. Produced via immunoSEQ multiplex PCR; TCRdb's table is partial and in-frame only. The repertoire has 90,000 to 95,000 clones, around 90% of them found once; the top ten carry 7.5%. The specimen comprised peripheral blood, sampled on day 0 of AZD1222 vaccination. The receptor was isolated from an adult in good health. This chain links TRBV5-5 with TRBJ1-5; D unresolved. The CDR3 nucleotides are TGTGCCAGCAGCTTGGAGTATTGGGAAAATCAGCCCCAGCATTTT. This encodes CASSLEYWENQPQHF. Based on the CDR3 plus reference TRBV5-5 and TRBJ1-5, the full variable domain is DAGVTQSPTHLIKTRGQQVTLRCSPISGHKSVSWYQQVLGQGPQFIFQYYEKEERGRGNFPDRFSARQFPNYSSELNVNALLLGDSALYLCASSLEYWENQPQHFGDGTRLSIL.